A selection of T cell receptor beta chains follows, all from one sample in a study of blood T cells in healthy people across ages. Via MiXCR, TCRdb re-called the 5' RACE reads, giving one row per CDR3 protein. The repertoire has 1.4 million to 1.5 million distinct CDR3 sequences, 42% of them found once; the top ten carry less than 8%. Sequenced input: blood. The receptors derive from a young woman in good health. CDR3s include the opening cysteine and the closing phenylalanine or tryptophan. The order of the fields is J gene, V gene, D gene, clone size, CDR3 protein, CDR3 DNA. D genes are given only for firm matches. Clone size is stated in some rows and not others, as once, few, many or a class when expanded.

TRBJ2-5	TRBV6-2/TRBV6-3	TRBD2	NA	CASRTTSGGYEQYF	TGTGCCAGCAGAACCACTAGCGGGGGGTATGAGCAGTACTTC
TRBJ2-4	TRBV4-1	NA	few	CASSLTRGLALPHILYF	TGCGCCAGCAGCCTCACTCGTGGACTCGCTTTGCCCCATATCCTGTACTTC
TRBJ2-7	TRBV7-2	TRBD2	NA	CASSQAGGGRQSYF	TGTGCCAGCAGCCAAGCGGGAGGGGGACGTCAGTCGTACTTC
TRBJ2-5	TRBV6-5	TRBD1	NA	CASSWTGPQETQYF	TGTGCCAGCAGCTGGACAGGGCCCCAAGAGACCCAGTACTTC
TRBJ2-5	TRBV5-1	NA	NA	CASSLTSGKQETQYF	TGCGCCAGCAGCTTGACATCAGGGAAACAAGAGACCCAGTACTTC
TRBJ2-1	TRBV9	NA	NA	CASSVDQSLGHNEQFF	TGTGCCAGCAGCGTAGATCAAAGCTTGGGGCACAATGAGCAGTTCTTC
TRBJ2-1	TRBV7-2	TRBD2	NA	CASSLKPSGSSYNEQFF	TGTGCCAGCAGCTTAAAACCGAGCGGGAGCTCCTACAATGAGCAGTTCTTC
TRBJ1-5	TRBV7-3	NA	NA	CASSLDPTQPQHF	TGTGCCAGCAGCTTAGACCCGACCCAGCCCCAGCATTTT
TRBJ2-4	TRBV20-1	NA	NA	CSARDHEAGSKNIQYF	TGCAGTGCTAGAGATCATGAGGCGGGAAGCAAAAACATTCAGTACTTC
TRBJ2-3	TRBV7-9	TRBD2	NA	CASSLAGGANADTQYF	TGTGCCAGCAGCCTAGCGGGAGGGGCCAATGCAGATACGCAGTATTTT
TRBJ1-2	TRBV11-2	NA	once	CASSLEARANYGYTF	TGTGCCAGCAGCTTAGAGGCGAGGGCAAACTATGGCTACACCTTC
TRBJ2-5	TRBV28	TRBD1	few	CASRGQGLREQYF	TGTGCCAGCAGGGGACAGGGGTTGAGAGAGCAGTACTTC
TRBJ1-2	TRBV9	TRBD1	NA	CASSVGTDALLPGYTF	TGTGCCAGCAGCGTCGGGACAGACGCCCTTCTACCGGGCTACACCTTC
TRBJ2-5	TRBV27	NA	NA	CASSLHRGQETQYF	TGTGCCAGCAGTTTACACAGAGGACAAGAGACCCAGTACTTC
TRBJ1-2	TRBV6-1	NA	NA	CASTDLLGSNYGYTF	TGTGCCAGCACCGACCTCCTGGGTTCGAACTATGGCTACACCTTC
TRBJ2-7	TRBV15	TRBD2	few	CATITTGGDPREQYF	TGTGCCACCATTACCACTGGGGGGGACCCTAGGGAGCAGTACTTC
TRBJ2-1	TRBV20-1	NA	NA	CSADDLLRLGNEQFF	TGCAGTGCTGACGACCTCCTCCGACTGGGGAATGAGCAGTTCTTC
TRBJ1-3	TRBV12-3/TRBV12-4	TRBD1	NA	CASSSAGTGSGNTIYF	TGTGCCAGCAGTTCCGCCGGGACAGGCTCTGGAAACACCATATATTTT
TRBJ2-1	TRBV7-9	TRBD2	many	CASSFRSGSYNEQFF	TGTGCCAGCAGCTTTAGGAGCGGGAGTTACAATGAGCAGTTCTTC
TRBJ2-1	TRBV4-3	NA	once	CASSQEVPGGLYNEQFF	TGCGCCAGCAGCCAAGAGGTCCCTGGGGGGCTCTACAATGAGCAGTTCTTC
TRBJ2-7	TRBV9	TRBD2	NA	CANSTGLAREQYF	TGTGCCAACAGCACGGGACTAGCGCGCGAGCAGTACTTC
TRBJ2-7	TRBV29-1	TRBD2	NA	CSVVRSGRVYEQYF	TGCAGCGTTGTGCGTAGCGGGAGGGTATACGAGCAGTACTTC
TRBJ2-1	TRBV12-3/TRBV12-4	TRBD1	NA	CASSLPGQGLRETQFF	TGTGCCAGCAGTTTACCGGGACAGGGTTTACGAGAGACCCAGTTCTTC
TRBJ2-1	TRBV7-9	TRBD1	NA	CASSLTSQGAGYEQFF	TGTGCCAGCAGCTTAACCTCTCAGGGGGCGGGTTATGAGCAGTTCTTC
TRBJ2-7	TRBV3-1	NA	many	CASSQDWSYEQYF	TGTGCCAGCAGCCAAGATTGGTCCTACGAGCAGTACTTC
TRBJ1-2	TRBV11-2	NA	few	CASKPRGGTIGYTF	TGTGCCAGCAAGCCTCGGGGAGGGACGATTGGCTACACCTTC
TRBJ1-2	TRBV3-1	NA	NA	CASSQDWAGPSYGYTF	TGTGCCAGCAGCCAAGATTGGGCGGGCCCTAGCTATGGCTACACCTTC
TRBJ2-7	TRBV20-1	TRBD1	NA	CSAGNSPDRASYEQYF	TGCAGTGCTGGAAATTCGCCGGACAGGGCATCCTACGAGCAGTACTTC
TRBJ1-1	TRBV12-3/TRBV12-4	TRBD1	NA	CASRKGQGWGTEAFF	TGTGCCAGCAGGAAGGGACAGGGATGGGGCACTGAAGCTTTCTTT
TRBJ2-5	TRBV6-1	NA	NA	CASKIVWQTQYF	TGTGCCAGCAAGATAGTGTGGCAGACCCAGTACTTC
TRBJ2-1	TRBV29-1	TRBD2	NA	CSVLGGLAGFYNEQFF	TGCAGCGTCCTGGGGGGGCTAGCGGGGTTCTATAATGAGCAGTTCTTC
TRBJ2-7	TRBV20-1	TRBD1	NA	CSARIRGSSSYNEQYF	TGCAGTGCGAGGATCAGGGGGAGCAGCTCCTACAATGAGCAGTACTTC
TRBJ2-1	TRBV5-1	NA	many	CASKGMGQADEQFF	TGCGCCAGCAAAGGGATGGGTCAAGCGGATGAGCAGTTCTTC
TRBJ1-4	TRBV6-1	NA	NA	CASSEGRLNEKLFF	TGTGCCAGCAGTGAAGGCCGGCTTAATGAAAAACTGTTTTTT
TRBJ2-2	TRBV30	TRBD2	NA	CAWSVPGLAGVVTGELFF	TGTGCCTGGAGTGTCCCCGGACTAGCGGGGGTGGTAACCGGGGAGCTGTTTTTT
TRBJ2-7	TRBV12-3/TRBV12-4	NA	NA	CASSFDGGRSYEQYF	TGTGCCAGCAGTTTTGATGGCGGGCGCTCCTACGAGCAGTACTTC
TRBJ2-1	TRBV7-8	NA	NA	CASSLGSLRGPYNEQFF	TGTGCCAGCAGCTTAGGTTCTTTGCGGGGGCCCTACAATGAGCAGTTCTTC
TRBJ2-3	TRBV7-8	NA	NA	CASQTGGVEGDTQYF	TGTGCCAGCCAAACCGGAGGGGTAGAGGGAGATACGCAGTATTTT
TRBJ2-7	TRBV29-1	NA	few	CSVEEGASHEQYF	TGCAGCGTTGAGGAGGGGGCTTCCCACGAGCAGTACTTC
TRBJ2-7	TRBV18	TRBD1	NA	CASSRDSIPYEQYF	TGTGCCAGCTCCCGGGACAGTATCCCCTACGAGCAGTACTTC
TRBJ2-7	TRBV11-2	NA	NA	CASSLGRAIYEQYF	TGTGCCAGCAGCTTAGGGAGGGCTATTTACGAGCAGTACTTC
TRBJ1-1	TRBV7-2	TRBD1	NA	CASSTGGPNTEAFF	TGTGCCAGCAGTACAGGGGGCCCGAACACTGAAGCTTTCTTT
TRBJ1-5	TRBV5-6	NA	NA	CASSALGGGGNQPQHF	TGTGCTAGCAGCGCTCTCGGGGGAGGGGGCAATCAGCCCCAGCATTTT
TRBJ1-6	TRBV20-1	NA	few	CSARGQGTTGGYNSPLHF	TGCAGTGCTAGAGGGCAGGGCACGACCGGCGGCTATAATTCACCCCTCCACTTT
TRBJ1-2	TRBV27	NA	few	CASSSGRLGYTF	TGTGCCAGCAGTTCGGGACGGCTGGGCTACACCTTC
TRBJ2-5	TRBV7-9	NA	few	CASSLVGNDGDEQYF	TGTGCCAGCAGCTTAGTCGGTAATGACGGGGATGAGCAGTACTTC
TRBJ2-5	TRBV18	NA	NA	CASSAGQKETQYF	TGTGCCAGCTCGGCGGGACAAAAAGAGACCCAGTACTTC
TRBJ2-1	TRBV6-2/TRBV6-3	TRBD2	NA	CASSPTSGRLNEQFF	TGTGCCAGCAGTCCGACTAGCGGGAGGCTCAATGAGCAGTTCTTC
TRBJ2-7	TRBV20-1	TRBD2	NA	CSATTRLADPPYEQYF	TGCAGTGCCACCACGCGACTAGCGGACCCACCCTACGAGCAGTACTTC
TRBJ1-2	TRBV3-1	NA	NA	CASSHAWGGYGYTF	TGTGCCAGCAGCCATGCCTGGGGGGGCTATGGCTACACCTTC
TRBJ2-3	TRBV24-1	NA	NA	CATSEEGISYTQYF	TGTGCCACCAGTGAGGAGGGGATCTCTTATACGCAGTATTTT
TRBJ1-5	TRBV2	NA	once	CASSEFHLAQHF	TGTGCCAGCAGTGAGTTTCACTTGGCCCAGCATTTT
TRBJ2-3	TRBV10-3	TRBD1	NA	CAISGGDRPSTDTQYF	TGTGCCATCAGTGGGGGGGACAGGCCTAGCACAGATACGCAGTATTTT
TRBJ2-1	TRBV6-5	NA	NA	CASSYSSREQFF	TGTGCCAGCAGTTACTCGAGCCGGGAGCAGTTCTTC
TRBJ1-4	TRBV27	TRBD1	NA	CASRFGQANEKLFF	TGTGCCAGCAGGTTCGGACAGGCCAATGAAAAACTGTTTTTT